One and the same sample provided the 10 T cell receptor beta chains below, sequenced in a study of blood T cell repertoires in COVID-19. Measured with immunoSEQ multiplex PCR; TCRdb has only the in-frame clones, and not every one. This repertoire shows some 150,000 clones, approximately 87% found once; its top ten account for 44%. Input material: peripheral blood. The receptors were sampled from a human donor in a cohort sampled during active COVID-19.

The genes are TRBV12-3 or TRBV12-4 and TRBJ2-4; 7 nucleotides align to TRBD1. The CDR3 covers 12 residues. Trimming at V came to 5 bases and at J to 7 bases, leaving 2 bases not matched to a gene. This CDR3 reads CASSPQGNIQYF. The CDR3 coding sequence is TGTGCCAGCAGTCCACAGGGGAACATTCAGTACTTC.

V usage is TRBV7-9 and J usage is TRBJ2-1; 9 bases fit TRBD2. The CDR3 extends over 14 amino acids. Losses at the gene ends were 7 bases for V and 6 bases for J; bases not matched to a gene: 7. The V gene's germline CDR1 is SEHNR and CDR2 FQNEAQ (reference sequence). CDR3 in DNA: TGTGCCAGCACCTTTAGCGGGAGCATCAATGAGCAGTTCTTC. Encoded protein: CASTFSGSINEQFF.

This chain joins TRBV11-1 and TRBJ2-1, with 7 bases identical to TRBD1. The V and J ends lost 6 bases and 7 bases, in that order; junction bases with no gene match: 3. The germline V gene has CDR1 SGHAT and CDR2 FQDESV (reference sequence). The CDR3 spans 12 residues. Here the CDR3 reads CASRSQGNEQFF. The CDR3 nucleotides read TGTGCCAGCAGATCACAGGGGAATGAGCAGTTCTTC.

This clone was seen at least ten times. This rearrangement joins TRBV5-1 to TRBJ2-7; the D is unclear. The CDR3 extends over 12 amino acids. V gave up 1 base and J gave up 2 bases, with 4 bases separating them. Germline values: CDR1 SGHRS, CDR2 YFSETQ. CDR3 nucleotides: TGCGCCAGCAGCTTGACAGCCTACGAGCAGTACGTC. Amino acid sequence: CASSLTAYEQYV.

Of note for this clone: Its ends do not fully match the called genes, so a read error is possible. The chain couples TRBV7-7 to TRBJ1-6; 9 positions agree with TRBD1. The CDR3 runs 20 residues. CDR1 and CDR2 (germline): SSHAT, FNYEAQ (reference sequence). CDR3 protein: CASSCRGGTGLALYNSPLHF. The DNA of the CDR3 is TGTGCTAGCAGCTGCCGCGGGGGGACAGGGCTTGCCCTTTATAATTCACCCCTCCACTTT.

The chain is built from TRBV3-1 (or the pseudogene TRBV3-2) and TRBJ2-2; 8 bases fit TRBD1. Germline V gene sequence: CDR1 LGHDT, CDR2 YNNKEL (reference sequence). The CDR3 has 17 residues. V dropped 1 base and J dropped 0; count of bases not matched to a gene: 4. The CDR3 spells CASSQVTGVSNTGELFF. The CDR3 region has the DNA TGTGCCAGCAGCCAAGTGACAGGGGTTTCGAACACCGGGGAGCTGTTTTTT.

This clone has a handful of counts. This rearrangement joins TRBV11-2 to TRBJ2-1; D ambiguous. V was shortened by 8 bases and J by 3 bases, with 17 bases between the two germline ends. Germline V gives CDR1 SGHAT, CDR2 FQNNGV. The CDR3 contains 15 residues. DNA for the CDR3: TGTGCCAGCGGCACCTCCTTACGCAACTACAATGAGCAGTTCTTC. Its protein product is CASGTSLRNYNEQFF.

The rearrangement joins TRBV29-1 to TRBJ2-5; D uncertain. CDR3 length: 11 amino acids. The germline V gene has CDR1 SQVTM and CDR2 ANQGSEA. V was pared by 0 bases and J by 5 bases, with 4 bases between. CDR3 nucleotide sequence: TGCAGCGTTGAAGACGGGGAGACCCAGTACTTC. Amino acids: CSVEDGETQYF.

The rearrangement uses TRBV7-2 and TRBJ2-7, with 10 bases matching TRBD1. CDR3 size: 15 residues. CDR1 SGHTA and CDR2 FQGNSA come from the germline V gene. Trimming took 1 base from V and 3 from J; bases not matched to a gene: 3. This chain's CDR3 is CASSLDGTGVYEQYF. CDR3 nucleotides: TGTGCCAGCAGCTTAGACGGGACAGGGGTCTACGAGCAGTACTTC. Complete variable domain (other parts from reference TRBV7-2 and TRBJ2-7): GAGVSQSPSNKVTEKGKDVELRCDPISGHTALYWYRQSLGQGLEFLIYFQGNSAPDKSGLPSDRFSAERTGGSVSTLTIQRTQQEDSAVYLCASSLDGTGVYEQYFGPGTRLTVT.

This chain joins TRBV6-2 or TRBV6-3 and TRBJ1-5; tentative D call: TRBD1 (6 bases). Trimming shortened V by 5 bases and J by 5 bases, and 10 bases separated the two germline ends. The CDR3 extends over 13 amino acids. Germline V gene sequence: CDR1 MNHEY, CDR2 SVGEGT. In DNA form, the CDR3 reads TGTGCCAGCAGTACGGACAGACATCAGCCCCAGCATTTT. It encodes CASSTDRHQPQHF.